This is a list of T cell receptor beta chains from one sample in a study of blood T cells in healthy people across ages. MiXCR, applied by TCRdb to the 5' RACE reads, yields one record per CDR3 protein. Of 600,000 to 900,000 distinct CDR3 sequences listed, 20% to 30% were seen once; the top ten hold 3%. This sample also appeared in a second study, on T cells of mothers and their children.

Specimen: blood. These receptors came from a boy younger than 18 in good health. The CDR3 runs from the conserved cysteine through the conserved F or W. The D gene is left open where the match is weak. Expanded clones get a size class; other rows say once, few or many, or leave the size out.

clone_size	v_call	j_call	d_call	cdr3_nt	cdr3_aa
-	TRBV20-1	TRBJ2-3	-	TGCAGTGTACAGTTCCAGGGGAAGGACACAGATACGCAGTATTTT	CSVQFQGKDTDTQYF
many	TRBV10-1	TRBJ1-1	-	TGCGCCAGCAGTGATTACGCCCTCGGGAACACTGAAGCTTTCTTT	CASSDYALGNTEAFF
few	TRBV5-1	TRBJ2-1	TRBD1	TGCGCCAGCAGCTTGGGAACGGGGCCAGGGGGCTACAATGAGCAGTTCTTC	CASSLGTGPGGYNEQFF
-	TRBV7-3	TRBJ2-1	TRBD1	TGTGCCAGCAGCCTCGACAGGGACCGTTACAATGAGCAGTTCTTC	CASSLDRDRYNEQFF
-	TRBV28	TRBJ2-3	-	TGTGCCAGCAGTTTTACCCTAGGCGCAGATACGCAGTATTTT	CASSFTLGADTQYF
-	TRBV12-3/TRBV12-4	TRBJ1-5	-	TGTGCCAGCAGTTTGTTCCAGGGTAGCAATCAGCCCCAGCATTTT	CASSLFQGSNQPQHF
few	TRBV7-2	TRBJ2-1	-	TGTGCCAGCAGCTCCCATGAGAGGGGCCCACGAGAGCAGTTCTTC	CASSSHERGPREQFF
-	TRBV7-6	TRBJ2-7	-	TGTGCCAGCAGCTTAGCGGGGGCAAACTACGAGCAGTACTTC	CASSLAGANYEQYF
many	TRBV9	TRBJ1-4	-	TGTGCCAGCAGCGCTGACAGCAAATCAACTAATGAAAAACTGTTTTTT	CASSADSKSTNEKLFF
few	TRBV20-1	TRBJ2-5	-	TGCAGTGCTGATAACCAGGGGCGGGAGACCCAGTACTTC	CSADNQGRETQYF
-	TRBV6-1	TRBJ2-7	-	TGTGCCAGCAGTGGTCTAGTAATAGGCGACGAGCAGTACTTC	CASSGLVIGDEQYF
few	TRBV9	TRBJ2-7	TRBD1	TGTGCCAGCAGCGTTGCTACAGGGGACGAGCAGTACTTC	CASSVATGDEQYF
few	TRBV27	TRBJ2-1	TRBD2	TGTGCCAGCAGTCCACCCCTTCAAGTAGCGGGGGGGTACAATGAGCAGTTCTTC	CASSPPLQVAGGYNEQFF
many	TRBV5-1	TRBJ2-1	TRBD2	TGCGCCAGCAGCTTCGGGACTAGCGGGGTTTCCTACAATGAGCAGTTCTTC	CASSFGTSGVSYNEQFF
few	TRBV13	TRBJ2-1	-	TGTGCCAGCAGCTTACAGGGGGGAGGTTACAATGAGCAGTTCTTC	CASSLQGGGYNEQFF
few	TRBV6-1	TRBJ2-1	TRBD2	TGTGCCAGCACGAGGACTAGCGGGGCGTACAATGAGCAGTTCTTC	CASTRTSGAYNEQFF
-	TRBV27	TRBJ2-1	TRBD1	TGTGCCAGCAGTTTAACGACAGGGTACTACAATGAGCAGTTCTTC	CASSLTTGYYNEQFF
-	TRBV7-3	TRBJ1-2	-	TGTGCCAGCAGCTTACCAGACCTGGGAGGCTACACCTTC	CASSLPDLGGYTF
-	TRBV4-1	TRBJ2-3	-	TGCGCCAGCAGCCCTGAAGGTGCCGGGCGAACCACAGATACGCAGTATTTT	CASSPEGAGRTTDTQYF
few	TRBV5-5	TRBJ2-5	TRBD2	TGTGCCAGCAGCTGGGGGACTAGCGGGGGGCTAGAGACCCAGTACTTC	CASSWGTSGGLETQYF
few	TRBV9	TRBJ2-1	-	TGTGCCAGCAGCTTAAGAGGGACTGGGGGCAATGAGCAGTTCTTC	CASSLRGTGGNEQFF
few	TRBV18	TRBJ2-5	-	TGTGCCAGCTCACCCAAGCGGGCTAAAGAGACCCAGTACTTC	CASSPKRAKETQYF
-	TRBV12-3/TRBV12-4	TRBJ2-7	-	TGTGCCAGCAGACAACCGGGAAGTGGCTCCTACGAGCAGTACTTC	CASRQPGSGSYEQYF
-	TRBV7-9	TRBJ2-7	-	TGTGCCAGCAGCCCCCCTGTGCACGAGCAGTACTTC	CASSPPVHEQYF
few	TRBV6-5	TRBJ2-7	-	TGTGCCAGCGGACAGAATGAGTACGAGCAGTACTTC	CASGQNEYEQYF
-	TRBV6-2/TRBV6-3	TRBJ2-1	-	TGTGCCAGCAGTTACTCGGCCAAAAGCTCCTACAATGAGCAGTTCTTC	CASSYSAKSSYNEQFF
-	TRBV29-1	TRBJ2-5	-	TGCAGCGTTGCGGCGGGAGAGACCCAGTACTTC	CSVAAGETQYF
many	TRBV5-1	TRBJ2-7	TRBD2	TGCGCCAGCAGCTTGGCTAGCGGGGGATACGAGCAGTACTTC	CASSLASGGYEQYF
-	TRBV3-1	TRBJ2-1	TRBD2	TGTGCCAGCAGCCAAGGATTTCCCAGCGGGGATTACAATGAGCAGTTCTTC	CASSQGFPSGDYNEQFF
few	TRBV20-1	TRBJ2-1	-	TGCAGTGCTAGAGGCGCCTCCTACAATGAGCAGTTCTTC	CSARGASYNEQFF
few	TRBV2	TRBJ2-7	-	TGTGCCAGCAGTGAAGTCGGAGACGGCATCTACGAGCAGTACTTC	CASSEVGDGIYEQYF